The source of this T cell receptor (beta chain) is a study of blood T cell repertoires in COVID-19. Study in general: The United States, Italy and Spain provided the acute and convalescent COVID-19 samples. PBMCs, B-cell-depleted T cells, or T cells provided the cDNA or gDNA that made up the material.

The trim removed 5 bases at V and 2 bases at J, leaving 4 bases unmatched. CDR3 length: 14 amino acids. Germline CDR1 reads SGHTA; CDR2 reads FQGNSA. The authors' processing: Amplification with reference gene primers provided the estimates of nucleated cell counts. Libraries were prepared by immunoSEQ multiplex PCR; TCRdb keeps only in-frame clonotypes and omits some of them. Clonal size and the V and J genes are those of that table, whereas D and trimming came from the DNA. The profile shows 120,000 to 150,000 clones, 85% of them singletons. This receptor was obtained from a human donor with acute or convalescent COVID-19. The donor label of this sample is uncertain. V is TRBV7-2 and J is TRBJ1-1; TRBD1 matches at 8 bases. Sequenced: peripheral blood. The CDR3 region is CASSATGVNTEAFF. CDR3 nucleotide sequence: TGTGCCAGCAGCGCGACAGGGGTAAACACTGAAGCTTTCTTT.